Listed here are 20 T cell receptor beta chains from one sample, sequenced in a study of TIL therapy for anti-PD-1-resistant metastatic lung cancer. Time point meaning: pre-treatment sample, taken before nivolumab and TIL therapy. Tumor tissue came from excised metastases, mostly pleural nodules or supraclavicular lymph nodes. Sequencing used immunoSEQ v3. Only in-frame clones appear in the TCRdb table, and some are missing; sequencing was by immunoSEQ multiplex PCR. The sample includes roughly 50,000 clones, 70% to 85% seen only once; the top ten take approximately 5.6%. The sample in question was tumor tissue, obtained at baseline. The receptors come from a person aged 25-85 years with non-small cell lung cancer.

V usage is TRBV30 and J usage is TRBJ1-5; D unresolved. This CDR3 has 13 residues. The V end was cut by 5 bases, the J end by 0 bases, with 8 bases between. Germline V gene sequence: CDR1 GTSNPN, CDR2 SVGIG (reference sequence). The CDR3 spells CAWGEYSNQPQHF. The CDR3 DNA reads as TGTGCCTGGGGTGAATATAGCAATCAGCCCCAGCATTTT.

This rearrangement joins TRBV9 to TRBJ1-4; TRBD1 matches at 9 bases. The CDR3 contains 15 residues. Germline CDR1 is SGDLS and CDR2 is YYNGEE. With V trimmed by 4 bases and J by 7 bases, 8 bases remained unmatched. CDR3 residues: CASSPSTGGGEKLFF. In DNA, the CDR3 is TGTGCCAGCAGCCCTTCGACAGGGGGTGGTGAAAAACTGTTTTTT. The whole variable domain, remainder taken from reference TRBV9 and TRBJ1-4, is DSGVTQTPKHLITATGQRVTLRCSPRSGDLSVYWYQQSLDQGLQFLIQYYNGEERAKGNILERFSAQQFPDLHSELNLSSLELGDSALYFCASSPSTGGGEKLFFGSGTQLSVL.

This rearrangement joins TRBV2 to TRBJ1-3; D not resolved. The CDR3 is 14 amino acids. From germline, CDR1 is SNHLY and CDR2 FYNNEI. The V end lost 2 bases, the J end lost 1 base, and 6 bases lay between the germline ends. The CDR3 DNA sequence: TGTGCCAGCAGTGAAAGGGAGTCTGGAAACACCATATATTTT. Translation gives CASSERESGNTIYF.

The V gene is TRBV7-3, the J gene TRBJ1-1, with TRBD1 as a possible D gene (5 bases). Trimming took 1 base from V and 6 from J, leaving 12 bases between them. CDR1 is SGHTA, CDR2 FQGTGA, per germline. This CDR3 region has 14 residues. This CDR3 is CASSLNRKTAEAFF. The CDR3 DNA follows: TGTGCCAGCAGCTTAAACCGTAAGACAGCTGAAGCTTTCTTT. The full variable domain, its missing parts supplied by reference TRBV7-3 and TRBJ1-1, is GAGVSQTPSNKVTEKGKYVELRCDPISGHTALYWYRQSLGQGPEFLIYFQGTGAADDSGLPNDRFFAVRPEGSVSTLKIQRTERGDSAVYLCASSLNRKTAEAFFGQGTRLTVV.

The J gene is TRBJ2-2, the V gene TRBV7-9; possibly TRBD2 for D (5 bases). V was cut by 3 bases and J by 13 bases, with 18 bases left in between. The CDR3 spans 14 residues. The germline gives CDR1 SEHNR, CDR2 FQNEAQ (reference sequence). The CDR3 coding sequence is TGTGCCAGCAGCTTCTCCCCTGAGGGAAGGAGGCTGTTTTTT. This encodes CASSFSPEGRRLFF.

This clone was detected only a few times. This CDR3 reads CASSVIQTGNYGYTF. CDR3 coding DNA: TGTGCCAGCAGTGTGATCCAGACAGGGAACTATGGCTACACCTTC. The chain couples TRBV2 to TRBJ1-2; 7 bases align to TRBD1. V gave up 4 bases and J gave up 2 bases; unmatched junction bases: 7. CDR1 is SNHLY, CDR2 FYNNEI, per germline. The CDR3 has 15 residues.

About this clone itself: Other DNA sequences of this sample code for an identical CDR3. The rearrangement links TRBV7-9 to TRBJ2-5; no clear D. Germline CDR1 and CDR2: SEHNR and FQNEAQ (reference sequence). The CDR3 has 14 residues. The ends were cut back, 2 bases at V and 2 bases at J, with 9 bases in the middle. The CDR3 loop reads CASSLLAGQETQYF. DNA of the CDR3: TGTGCCAGCAGCTTACTGGCAGGTCAAGAGACCCAGTACTTC.

This rearrangement joins TRBV6-6 to TRBJ2-1; D is uncertain. This CDR3 spans 15 amino acids. V lost 0 bases and J lost 0, with 6 bases in between. Germline CDR1 is MNHNY and CDR2 is SVGAGI (reference sequence). CDR3 nucleotide sequence: TGTGCCAGCAGTTACTCCACAAGCTCCTACAATGAGCAGTTCTTC. Translation: CASSYSTSSYNEQFF.

The CDR3 bases are TGTGCCAGCTCACGCACGGACAGGGGGCGTACAGTTGAAAAACTGTTTTTT. This codes for CASSRTDRGRTVEKLFF. V is TRBV18 and J is TRBJ1-4, with TRBD1 identical over 11 bases. The ends lost 4 bases at V and 7 bases at J; junction bases unmatched: 11. Germline loops: CDR1 KGHSH, CDR2 LQKENI. The CDR3 extends over 17 amino acids.

This sequence joins TRBV29-1 and TRBJ2-2; TRBD1 aligns across 8 bases. The CDR3 sequence is 13 residues long. Looked up from germline, CDR1 is SQVTM and CDR2 is ANQGSEA. V was pared by 7 bases and J by 5 bases, with 6 bases of the junction left unmatched. CDR3 sequence reads: CSGRTGQTGELFF. The CDR3 DNA reads as TGCAGCGGCCGGACAGGGCAAACCGGGGAGCTGTTTTTT.

The chain couples TRBV2 to TRBJ2-2; TRBD2 aligns across 15 bases. The junction had 8 bases not matched to a gene; V was cut back by 4 bases and J by 2 bases. This CDR3 is built from 19 residues. In germline, CDR1 is SNHLY, CDR2 FYNNEI. The CDR3 DNA reads as TGTGCCAGCAGTGGGGCCGGACTAGCGGGAGGGAAAAACACCGGGGAGCTGTTTTTT. This codes for CASSGAGLAGGKNTGELFF.

The chain combines TRBV6-1 with TRBJ1-2, with D unclear. CDR1 is MNHNS, CDR2 SASEGT, per germline. Trimming cost V 5 bases and J 2 bases, with 6 bases left between them. The CDR3 extends over 12 amino acids. The CDR3 coding sequence is TGTGCCAGCAGTTCCAGGAACTATGGCTACACCTTC. Its translation: CASSSRNYGYTF.

CDR3 DNA sequence: TGCGCCAGCAGTCTGCCAGGGGAGAACACTGAAGCTTTCTTT. Its protein is CASSLPGENTEAFF. J is TRBJ1-1 and V is TRBV10-2; possible D gene TRBD1, 6 bases. V lost 5 bases and J 1 base, leaving 11 bases between the germline ends. The CDR3 totals 14 residues. The V gene's germline CDR1 is WSHSY and CDR2 SAAADI.

V and J are TRBV4-3 and TRBJ2-3; 8 bases line up with TRBD1. The CDR3 spans 16 residues. The V segment lost 3 bases and the J segment 3 bases; nucleotides outside the gene matches: 8. The germline V gene encodes CDR1 LGHNA and CDR2 YSLEER. The DNA for the CDR3 is TGCGCCAGCAGCCAGGACCGGACAGGGACAACAGATACGCAGTATTTT. This sequence encodes CASSQDRTGTTDTQYF.

This rearrangement joins TRBV6-6 to TRBJ2-3; maybe TRBD2 (6 bases). CDR1 is MNHNY and CDR2 is SVGAGI in the germline V gene (reference sequence). This CDR3 contains 16 residues. V lost 0 bases and J 1 base, leaving 11 bases between the germline ends. CDR3 residues: CASSYSEGPRTDTQYF. As DNA, the CDR3 is TGTGCCAGCAGTTACTCGGAGGGCCCTCGCACAGATACGCAGTATTTT.

The V and J genes are TRBV7-9 and TRBJ2-7; D remains ambiguous. Germline V lookup: CDR1 SEHNR, CDR2 FQNEAQ (reference sequence). The CDR3 totals 11 residues. Trimming left V 1 base short and J 7 bases short, with 5 bases between. CDR3 region: CASSLVQEQYF. The CDR3 DNA is TGTGCCAGCAGCTTAGTACAGGAGCAGTACTTC.

Only one count was recorded for this clone. The CDR3 region is CASTPFPGLAHYEQYF. DNA for the CDR3: TGTGCCAGCACCCCTTTCCCGGGACTCGCGCATTACGAGCAGTACTTC. The chain combines TRBV27 with TRBJ2-7; possibly TRBD2 for D (6 bases). V was shortened by 7 bases and J by 4 bases, with 23 bases between the two germline ends. This CDR3 is built from 16 residues. CDR1 and CDR2 from the germline V gene are MNHEY and SMNVEV (reference sequence).

Sample share makes this clone medium-sized. The chain links TRBV28 to TRBJ2-2, with 7 bases lining up with TRBD2. In germline, CDR1 is MDHEN, CDR2 SYDVKM. The CDR3 runs 14 residues. The V gene end was trimmed by 3 bases and the J gene end by 6 bases; junction bases not matched to a gene: 4. This CDR3 reads CASSFTSASGELFF. The CDR3 DNA is TGTGCCAGCAGTTTTACTAGCGCCTCCGGGGAGCTGTTTTTT.

This chain uses TRBV27 with TRBJ2-7; tentatively, D is TRBD1 or TRBD2 (5 bases each). The V end was cut by 1 base, the J end by 5 bases, with 24 bases between. The length of the CDR3 is 18 residues. CDR1 is MNHEY and CDR2 is SMNVEV in the germline V gene (reference sequence). CDR3 protein: CASSLYPGSRTNPHEQYF. DNA for the CDR3: TGTGCCAGCAGTTTATACCCGGGATCCCGGACAAACCCCCACGAGCAGTACTTC.

The V call is TRBV29-1, the J call TRBJ2-3, with 9 nucleotides matching TRBD2. V shed 5 bases, J shed 10 bases, and the junction held 13 bases outside the gene matches. The CDR3 totals 14 residues. CDR1 and CDR2 (germline): SQVTM, ANQGSEA. CDR3 DNA sequence: TGCAGCGTTCCCCCCCGGGCTAGCGGGATTCCGCAGTATTTT. This encodes CSVPPRASGIPQYF.